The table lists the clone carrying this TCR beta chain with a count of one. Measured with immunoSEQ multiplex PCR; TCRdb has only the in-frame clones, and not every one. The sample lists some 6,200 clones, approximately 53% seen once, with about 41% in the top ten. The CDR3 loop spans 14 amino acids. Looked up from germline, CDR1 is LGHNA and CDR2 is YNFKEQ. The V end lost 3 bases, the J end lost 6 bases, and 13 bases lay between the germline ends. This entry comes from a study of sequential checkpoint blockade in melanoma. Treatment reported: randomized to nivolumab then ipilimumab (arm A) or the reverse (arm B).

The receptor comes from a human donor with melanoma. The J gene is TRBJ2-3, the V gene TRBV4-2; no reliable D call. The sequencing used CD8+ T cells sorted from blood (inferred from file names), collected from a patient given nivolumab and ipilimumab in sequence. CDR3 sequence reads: CASSQRRGSDTQYF. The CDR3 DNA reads TGTGCCAGCAGCCAGAGAAGAGGCTCTGATACGCAGTATTTT.